This TCR beta chain was captured in a study of T cells in Graves' hyperthyroidism and ophthalmopathy. Germline V CDR1 and CDR2: SGHTA, FQGTGA. V shed 3 bases and J 5 bases; nucleotides not matched to a gene: 8. This CDR3 has 16 amino acids. In this sample, this clonotype turned up many times. The TCR beta CDR3 regions underwent amplification using RNA transcripts as the source. A set of HTBI primers served as the primers for a first-round RT-PCR of the TCR CDR3. In TCRdb, the multiplex PCR reads were re-called with MiXCR into one record per CDR3 protein. The sample consists of hundreds of thousands of distinct CDR3 sequences, more than 15% of them appearing once.

The chain employs TRBV7-3 and TRBJ2-2; 8 bases are a match to TRBD1. The sequenced sample was blood. This clonotype was sampled from a woman aged 18-29 years with Graves' hyperthyroidism. In DNA form, the CDR3 reads TGTGCCAGCAGCTTGGGGACAGGATGGGATACCGGGGAGCTGTTTTTT. This translates into CASSLGTGWDTGELFF.